This T cell receptor beta chain was identified during a study of somatic mutations in cytotoxic T cells in rheumatoid arthritis. Overall study context: The authors flow-sorted some V beta antibody-stained T-cell populations at nearly 100% purity, including V beta1+ cells that they sequenced for TCRB.

Germline V gene sequence: CDR1 SGHDT, CDR2 YYEEEE. The CDR3 has 15 residues. Germline trimming cut 4 bases from V and 4 bases from J; bases unmatched to any gene: 7. Clones were sequenced by immunoSEQ multiplex PCR, and TCRdb holds only the in-frame ones, with some missing. The table has 18,000 or so clones, around four fifths seen once. Once isolated by positive magnetic bead selection, the CD4+ and CD8+ cells had their purity checked by flow cytometry. The receptor's source is a woman aged 55-69 years in good health. The gene calls are TRBV5-6 and TRBJ2-1, with 8 bases identical to TRBD2. Sequencing was performed on CD8+ T cells sorted from blood. CDR3 nucleotides: TGTGCCAGCAGCCTCCGGGTAGCGGGGTACAATGAGCAGTTCTTC. Translation gives CASSLRVAGYNEQFF.